This T cell receptor (beta chain) was sequenced during a study of cytotoxic CD8 clonotypes in ibrutinib-treated CLL listed by TCRdb under 2021. Regarding the study in general: In this cohort, 15 patients were treatment-naive and 11 to 12 were relapsed/refractory, while roughly 18 had unmutated IGHV. Responses were partial in 25 or so patients and complete in 2; after median approximately 66 months follow-up, some 15 stayed in remission and some twelve progressed. Response samples were taken after a median of 12 months on treatment, ranging from 6 to 36 months. On average, each sample yielded 270,000 or so productive templates and roughly 95,000 productive rearrangements. Of the roughly 86 people in the trial, approximately 26 had longitudinal samples available. Cryopreserved peripheral blood mononuclear cells were collected at three points: before therapy, at response, and at either sustained remission or disease progression. Every remission and progressive disease sample was obtained while ibrutinib was still being received by the patients.

The goal of deep resolution MiSeq sequencing was a depth between 1 in 1 million and 1 in 200,000 T cells, and coverage averaged 10x per clonotype. The immunoSEQ hsTCRB Kit was used to generate the TCR beta libraries. The original methods were these. ImmunoSEQ Data Assistant and ImmunoSEQ Analyzer were used for data analysis, and V, D and J genes were assigned according to IMGT definitions. Clonality, which ranges from 0 to 1, was calculated as one minus the normalized Shannon entropy of productive rearrangement frequencies. Only overrepresented clonotypes making up at least 0.05% of each patient's repertoire were included in the public clonotype analysis. About a dozen age-matched healthy donor repertoires from immuneACCESS served as clonality controls. TCRdb provides this immuneACCESS table in a form limited to in-frame rearrangements. Some clones are lacking; in checked studies, under half of them reflect an unresolved V gene, and why the rest are absent is not known. V, J and clone size reflect that table, while D and trimming were determined from the DNA. For this sample there are 55,000 to 80,000 clones; 75% to 95% appear just once. Together, the top ten hold around 3.1% of the sample.

In regard to this clone: This clone's antigen is unknown. One base away there is no much larger clone; base qualities are not given.

Spanning cysteine to phenylalanine, the CDR3 consists of 17 amino acids. Solely the CDR3 DNA is kept, with 51 bases framed from the first base. The junction shows trimming of 1 base on V and 3 bases on J, plus 19 bases between the germline ends. The germline V gene provides CDR1 SGHVS and CDR2 FQNEAQ. This sample's time point label indicates: approximately 11 months on ibrutinib. For TCR beta library preparation, 1.5 to 2 micrograms of genomic DNA were extracted from the cryopreserved PBMCs. Longitudinal blood samples from CLL patients on ibrutinib monotherapy were analyzed using high-throughput TCR beta sequencing. The patients took part in an open-label, single-center phase 2 trial of ibrutinib monotherapy. The investigation overall reported the following: Public clonotypes were rare and either shrank or stayed stable during treatment, and the rise in clonality at ibrutinib response reflected expansion of private clonotypes. Sampling times were not matched between patients in sustained remission and patients whose disease was progressing, and lymph node repertoires were not examined. At ibrutinib response clonality went up, during sustained remission it held steady, and at progression it dropped back toward baseline. Baseline clonality was found to be higher than that of age-matched healthy donors and was strongly correlated with circulating CD8+ T-cell counts.

Sequences were derived from PBMCs, sampled after 12 months of ibrutinib treatment. The sequence derives from a human donor with chronic lymphocytic leukemia. The rearrangement combines TRBV7-8 with TRBJ2-7, with the D gene not confidently named. The CDR3: CASSLGSENHLSYEQYF. In nucleotide form, the sequence is TGTGCCAGCAGCTTAGGTTCCGAGAACCACCTAAGCTACGAGCAGTACTTC.